This T cell receptor (beta chain) is from a study of T cells in Graves' hyperthyroidism and ophthalmopathy. Amplified TCR beta CDR3 regions derived from RNA transcripts. Researchers ran a first-round RT-PCR on the TCR CDR3 using the HTBI primer set. Each CDR3 protein is one row after TCRdb ran MiXCR on the multiplex PCR reads. There are hundreds of thousands of distinct CDR3 sequences in the sample; just under 25% occur only once, and more than 60% lies in the top ten. The CDR3 runs to 15 residues. V was clipped by 4 bases and J by 4 bases; unmatched bases: 10. The germline V gene encodes CDR1 DFQATT and CDR2 SNEGSKA (reference sequence).

Input material: blood. The rearrangement uses TRBV20-1 and TRBJ2-5; 9 nucleotides align to TRBD2. The TCR sequence derives from a man in his fifties or sixties with Graves' hyperthyroidism. This CDR3 reads CSATIAGGLSETQYF. The CDR3 nucleotides are TGCAGTGCTACGATTGCGGGAGGGCTTTCAGAGACCCAGTACTTC.